The following is a TCR beta chain sequence with its context. The antigen is not known. The sample comes from a study of shared clonotypes between healthy human individuals. Whole-study results and caveats: Of the naive CD4 clonotypes, roughly 5% were shared across several donors.

The germline V gene encodes CDR1 SGHRS and CDR2 YFSETQ. V was clipped by 4 bases and J by 2 bases, with 10 bases between them. The CDR3 spans 14 residues. Every subset's genomic DNA went evenly onto several immunoSEQ plates. Using immunoSEQ multiplex PCR, the repertoire was profiled, and TCRdb retains in-frame clones only, with some absent. The sample holds over 2 million clones, approximately 95% seen once. The source is a man between 18 and 35 years old in good health. The sequencing sample was made of naive CD4+ T cells sorted from blood. The subset here: CD45RA+ positively selected. This chain links TRBV5-1 with TRBJ1-5, with D hard to call. The CDR3 is CASSPDHGNQPQHF. CDR3 nucleotide sequence: TGCGCCAGCAGCCCGGATCACGGCAATCAGCCCCAGCATTTT.